The T cell receptor beta chain described here comes from a study of vaccination effects on CD4 cells after COVID-19. For the study at large: About 2.2 million PBMC per well were cultured with 8.5 to 10 IU/ml IL-2 and roughly 9.9 ug/ml peptides.

The data were produced by immunoSEQ multiplex PCR, yet TCRdb's version contains in-frame clones alone and is incomplete. Found here are about 53,000 clones, over 65% of them singletons; the top ten hold approximately 3%. Of note for this clone: Its antigen is not known.

The germline gives CDR1 LNHDA, CDR2 SQIVND (reference sequence). J gave up 4 bases and V 4 bases, and 7 bases lay outside the gene matches. CDR3 length: 17 amino acids. Once cultured for 9 to 11 days, the cells underwent separation to obtain CD4+ T cells. Negative nucleocapsid antibody tests before and after vaccination confirmed no previous SARS-CoV-2 infection. The TCR was taken from a human donor who received a COVID-19 vaccine. The sequenced sample was CD4+ T cells from PBMCs cultured without peptide, obtained before COVID-19 vaccination. This sequence joins TRBV19 and TRBJ2-5; 15 nucleotides line up with TRBD2. CDR3 protein: CASSREGLAGGTETQYF. As DNA, the CDR3 is TGTGCCAGTAGTAGGGAGGGACTAGCGGGGGGAACAGAGACCCAGTACTTC.